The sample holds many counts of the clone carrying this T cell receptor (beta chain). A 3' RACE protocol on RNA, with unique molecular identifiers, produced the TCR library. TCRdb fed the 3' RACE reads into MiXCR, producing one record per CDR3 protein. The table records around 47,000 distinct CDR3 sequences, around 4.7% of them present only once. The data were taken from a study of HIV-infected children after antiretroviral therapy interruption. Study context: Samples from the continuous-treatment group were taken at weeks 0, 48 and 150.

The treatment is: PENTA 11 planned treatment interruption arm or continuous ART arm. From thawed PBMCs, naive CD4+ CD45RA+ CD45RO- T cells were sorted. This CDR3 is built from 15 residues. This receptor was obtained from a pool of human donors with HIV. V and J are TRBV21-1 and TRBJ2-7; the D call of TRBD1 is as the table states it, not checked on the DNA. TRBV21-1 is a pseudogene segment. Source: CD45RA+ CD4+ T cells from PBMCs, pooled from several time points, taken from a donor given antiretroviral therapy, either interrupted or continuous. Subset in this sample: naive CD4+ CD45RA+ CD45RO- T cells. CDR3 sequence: CASSKSTEGVDEQYF. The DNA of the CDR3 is TGTGCCAGCAGCAAATCCACGGAAGGGGTCGACGAGCAGTACTTC.